Each of the 8 T cell receptor beta chains below was sequenced from the same sample in a study of technical replicates of blood from several donors. Using immunoSEQ multiplex PCR, the repertoire was profiled, and TCRdb retains in-frame clones only, with some absent. Of roughly 79,000 clones listed, about 94% are singletons. Sequenced: T cells isolated from PBMCs. Source of these receptors: a human donor in good health.

The chain uses TRBV9 and TRBJ1-3; no clear D gene. Looked up from germline, CDR1 is SGDLS and CDR2 is YYNGEE. V was pared by 1 base and J by 4 bases, with 3 bases between. This CDR3 contains 12 residues. This CDR3 reads CASSVQGNTIYF. CDR3 nucleotide sequence: TGTGCCAGCAGCGTACAGGGAAACACCATATATTTT.

V usage is TRBV9 and J usage is TRBJ1-1; no firm D call. The CDR3 sequence is 15 residues long. The V and J ends lost 0 bases and 3 bases respectively, with 12 bases between them. In germline, CDR1 is SGDLS, CDR2 YYNGEE. This chain's CDR3 is CASSVGPGMDTEAFF. The CDR3 DNA reads TGTGCCAGCAGCGTAGGTCCGGGAATGGACACTGAAGCTTTCTTT.

This chain joins TRBV5-1 and TRBJ1-2; 7 bases line up with TRBD1. There are 15 residues in the CDR3. Unmatched junction bases numbered 4, after V lost 0 bases and J lost 2 bases. Germline CDR1 and CDR2: SGHRS and YFSETQ. This CDR3 reads CASSLVTGVNYGYTF. CDR3 in DNA: TGCGCCAGCAGCTTGGTAACAGGGGTAAACTATGGCTACACCTTC.

The chain carries TRBV28 and TRBJ2-7, with D possibly matching TRBD1 (5 bases). The CDR3 loop spans 13 amino acids. Germline CDR1 and CDR2: MDHEN and SYDVKM. Deletions cut 3 bases from V and 2 bases from J, with 8 bases between. This CDR3 is CASSLEGAYEQYF. DNA for the CDR3: TGTGCCAGCAGTTTGGAAGGGGCCTACGAGCAGTACTTC.

V gene TRBV7-9 combines with J gene TRBJ2-5; 10 positions agree with TRBD1. The length of the CDR3 is 16 residues. Germline lookup yields CDR1 SEHNR and CDR2 FQNEAQ (reference sequence). Germline trimming cut 1 base from V and 2 bases from J; bases unmatched to any gene: 4. CDR3 nucleotides: TGTGCCAGCAGCTTAGGGGACAGGGGCTTACAAGAGACCCAGTACTTC. Its translation: CASSLGDRGLQETQYF.

The genes are TRBV10-1 and TRBJ2-1, with D possibly TRBD2 on 6 matching bases. Germline CDR1 is WNHNN and CDR2 is SYGVQD (reference sequence). This CDR3 spans 16 amino acids. V was trimmed by 1 base and J by 5 bases, leaving 15 bases between them. In nucleotides, the CDR3 is TGCGCCAGCAGTGAGTACGCCGGGACTGTCAACAATGAGCAGTTCTTC. Its translation is CASSEYAGTVNNEQFF.

CDR3 sequence reads: CASSVTVWDTDTQYF. The CDR3 DNA sequence: TGTGCCAGCAGCGTGACAGTTTGGGACACAGATACGCAGTATTTT. The V call is TRBV9, the J call TRBJ2-3; weak D call: TRBD1 (5 bases). Germline CDR1 reads SGDLS; CDR2 reads YYNGEE. The CDR3 length is 15 residues. Trimming removed 2 bases from V and 2 bases from J, with 12 bases in between.

The CDR3 DNA reads TGTGCCAGCAGCCTAAAATCGGACTTCTATGGCTACACCTTC. Translating gives CASSLKSDFYGYTF. The chain is built from TRBV16 and TRBJ1-2; D not certain. The CDR3 is made up of 14 amino acids. Trimming stripped 4 bases from V and 4 bases from J, with 13 bases between. Per germline, CDR1 KGHSY and CDR2 FQNENV.